The clone carrying this T cell receptor (beta chain) was detected ten times or more. The antigen remains undetermined. These data originate in a study of T-cell reconstitution after alpha-beta-depleted transplantation in children. The study's findings and limits: At around two months after transplant, the alpha-beta T cells were reportedly derived from several hundred expanded clones that came from non-depleted graft cells.

The TCRbeta library incorporated unique molecular identifiers. One entry per CDR3 protein results from TCRdb running MiXCR on the PCR reads. Of hundreds of thousands of distinct CDR3 sequences detected, around 13% appear once; the ten largest clones hold 0.79%. The sequencing here drew on PBMCs, taken before TCRalphabeta/CD19-depleted stem cell transplant. This receptor was identified in a girl aged 2 to 9 with congenital amegakaryocytic thrombocytopenia, due to receive a stem cell transplant.

CDR3 DNA: TGTGCCACCAGTGATCTAAGGGAAAACAATGAGCAGTTCTTC. This gives the protein CATSDLRENNEQFF. The V and J genes are TRBV24-1 and TRBJ2-1; unclear D gene. Between the trimmed V and J ends, which lost 3 bases and 5 bases, there was a span of 10 bases. CDR1 is KGHDR, CDR2 SFDVKD, per germline. The CDR3 is made up of 14 amino acids.